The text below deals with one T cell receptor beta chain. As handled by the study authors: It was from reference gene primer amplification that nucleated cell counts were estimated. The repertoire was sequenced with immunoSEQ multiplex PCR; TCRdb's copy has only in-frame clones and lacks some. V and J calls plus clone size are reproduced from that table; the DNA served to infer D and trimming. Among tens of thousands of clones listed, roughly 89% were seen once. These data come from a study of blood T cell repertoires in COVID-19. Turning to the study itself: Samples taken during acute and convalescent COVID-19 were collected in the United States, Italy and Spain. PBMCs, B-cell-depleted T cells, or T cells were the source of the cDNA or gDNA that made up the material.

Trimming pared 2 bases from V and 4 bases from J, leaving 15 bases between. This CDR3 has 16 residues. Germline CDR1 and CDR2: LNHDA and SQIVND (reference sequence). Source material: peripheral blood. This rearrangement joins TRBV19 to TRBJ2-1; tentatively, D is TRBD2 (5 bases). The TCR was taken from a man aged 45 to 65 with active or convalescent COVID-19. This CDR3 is CASSISAVGQYNEQFF. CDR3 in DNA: TGTGCCAGTAGTATATCAGCGGTCGGCCAATACAATGAGCAGTTCTTC.